What follows are 18 T cell receptor beta chains derived from one specimen sequenced in a study of blood T cell repertoires in COVID-19. TCRdb's table, derived via immunoSEQ multiplex PCR, lists solely in-frame clones and lacks some. The table includes a few hundred thousand clones, 80% to 90% detected once. The sequencing input was PBMCs or T cells enriched from blood (not recorded which). These receptor sequences come from a woman aged 40 to 55 with acute COVID-19.

This clone has more than one count but fewer than ten. V is TRBV5-1 and J is TRBJ1-3, with a tentative D call TRBD1 (6 bases). This CDR3 region has 15 residues. CDR1 is SGHRS, CDR2 YFSETQ, per germline. Trimming left V 1 base short and J 2 bases short, with 10 bases between. CDR3 nucleotide sequence: TGCGCCAGCAGCTTGTGGGGGCTGACTGGAAACACCATATATTTT. Protein product: CASSLWGLTGNTIYF.

V gene TRBV18 combines with J gene TRBJ1-3; tentatively, D is TRBD1 (6 bases). V lost 4 bases and J 0 bases, leaving 13 bases between the germline ends. The germline CDR1 and CDR2 sequences are KGHSH and LQKENI. The CDR3 is 16 amino acids. CDR3 coding DNA: TGTGCCAGCTCACAAGGACAGTTAGACTCTGGAAACACCATATATTTT. Translation gives CASSQGQLDSGNTIYF.

The chain couples TRBV28 to TRBJ1-6; tentatively, D is TRBD1 (5 bases). The CDR3 contains 15 residues. Germline V gene lookup returns CDR1 MDHEN and CDR2 SYDVKM. V lost 6 bases, J lost 6 bases, and 15 bases lay in between. The CDR3 is CASSTTPGGNSPLHF. CDR3 bases: TGTGCCAGCAGCACTACGCCCGGGGGTAATTCACCCCTCCACTTT.

About this clone itself: The same CDR3 arises from other DNA sequences in this sample as well. Written as DNA, the CDR3 is TGTGCCAGCAGTTTAGCGACAGTTAACTATGGCTACACCTTC. Protein: CASSLATVNYGYTF. The chain joins TRBV28 to TRBJ1-2; TRBD1 is a possible D gene (5 bases). V was trimmed by 2 bases and J by 1 base, leaving 8 bases between them. The CDR3 is 14 residues long. CDR1 and CDR2 from the germline V gene are MDHEN and SYDVKM.

V gene TRBV24-1 combines with J gene TRBJ1-2, with D tentatively TRBD1 (5 bases). Looked up from germline, CDR1 is KGHDR and CDR2 is SFDVKD. Trimming left V 2 bases short and J 3 bases short, with 18 bases between. The CDR3 is 17 amino acids. The CDR3 loop is CATSDSTPSGRHYGYTF. The CDR3, as DNA: TGTGCCACCAGTGATTCAACACCCTCAGGGAGGCACTATGGCTACACCTTC.

The chain has TRBV3-1 (or the pseudogene TRBV3-2) and TRBJ2-7; 12 bases fit TRBD2. The germline V gene has CDR1 LGHDT and CDR2 YNNKEL (reference sequence). This CDR3 has 14 amino acids. Trimming removed 4 bases from V and 6 bases from J; junction bases left unmatched: 4. The CDR3 reads CASSRLAGVGEQYF. The CDR3 DNA is TGTGCCAGCAGCCGACTAGCGGGAGTTGGCGAGCAGTACTTC.

Here the CDR3 DNA reads TGTGCCAGCAGACTCAGCCAGGGCCGGGACAGATTCTATGGCTACACCTTC. Its protein is CASRLSQGRDRFYGYTF. The V call is TRBV28, the J call TRBJ1-2, with 7 bases matching TRBD1. V shed 6 bases, J shed 4 bases, and the junction held 17 bases outside the gene matches. The CDR3 is made up of 17 amino acids. In germline, CDR1 is MDHEN, CDR2 SYDVKM.

This chain uses TRBV4-1 with TRBJ1-2; D ambiguous. The V gene's germline CDR1 is MGHRA and CDR2 YSYEKL. The CDR3 has 19 residues. The V end was cut by 3 bases, the J end by 1 base, with 24 bases between. CDR3 nucleotides: TGCGCCAGCAGCCACCAGAGGGAGGGATTCCGTGGGGATAACTATGGCTACACCTTC. Residues: CASSHQREGFRGDNYGYTF.

V and J are TRBV2 and TRBJ1-1, with D perhaps matching TRBD1 (5 bases). Germline-derived CDR1 and CDR2 are SNHLY and FYNNEI. The V end was cut by 7 bases, the J end by 2 bases, with 11 bases between. This CDR3 spans 13 amino acids. CDR3 loop: CASKDNLNTEAFF. In DNA form, the CDR3 reads TGTGCCAGCAAGGACAACCTCAACACTGAAGCTTTCTTT.

As regards this clone: A read error may be the cause here, since a much bigger clone is one base away. The sample carries other DNA sequences with the same CDR3. V usage is TRBV10-3 and J usage is TRBJ2-2, with a weak D call TRBD2 (6 bases). V was shortened by 0 bases and J by 0 bases, with 8 bases between the two germline ends. This CDR3 comprises 16 residues. Looked up from germline, CDR1 is ENHRY and CDR2 is SYGVKD. This CDR3 is CAISESRGTNTGELFF. CDR3 nucleotides: TGTGCCATCAGTGAGTCACGCGGGACGAACACCGGGGAGCTGTTTTTT.

This chain connects TRBV7-2 to TRBJ2-3, with D possibly being TRBD1 (6 bases). Germline-derived CDR1 and CDR2 are SGHTA and FQGNSA. CDR3 size: 16 residues. Trimming took off 2 bases at V and 4 bases at J, with 16 bases between the two ends. For the CDR3, the DNA is TGTGCCAGCAGCTTAAACGGGCTAGGGGGTGCAGATACGCAGTATTTT. Protein product: CASSLNGLGGADTQYF. Looking up the rest from reference TRBV7-2 and TRBJ2-3 gives the full variable domain: GAGVSQSPSNKVTEKGKDVELRCDPISGHTALYWYRQSLGQGLEFLIYFQGNSAPDKSGLPSDRFSAERTGGSVSTLTIQRTQQEDSAVYLCASSLNGLGGADTQYFGPGTRLTVL.

The chain has TRBV5-1 and TRBJ2-7, with no clear D. Germline CDR1 and CDR2: SGHRS and YFSETQ. CDR3 size: 15 residues. Trimming removed 4 bases from V and 0 bases from J, with 14 bases in between. CDR3 DNA sequence: TGCGCCAGCAGCGTGGGCGACTCGGTCTCCTACGAGCAGTACTTC. This codes for CASSVGDSVSYEQYF. Together with reference TRBV5-1 and TRBJ2-7, the CDR3 gives the full variable domain: KAGVTQTPRYLIKTRGQQVTLSCSPISGHRSVSWYQQTPGQGLQFLFEYFSETQRNKGNFPGRFSGRQFSNSRSEMNVSTLELGDSALYLCASSVGDSVSYEQYFGPGTRLTVT.

V is TRBV30 and J is TRBJ1-2; 9 nucleotides align to TRBD1. The germline V gene has CDR1 GTSNPN and CDR2 SVGIG (reference sequence). The J segment lost 4 bases and the V segment lost 3 bases, leaving 9 bases of the junction unmatched. This CDR3 spans 15 amino acids. The CDR3: CAWSETGGVGYGYTF. The CDR3 nucleotides are TGTGCCTGGAGCGAAACAGGGGGCGTCGGCTATGGCTACACCTTC.

J is TRBJ2-3 and V is TRBV5-1; 9 nucleotides line up with TRBD2. The CDR3 is made up of 16 amino acids. V trimming: 2 bases; J trimming: 2 bases; junction bases outside the gene matches: 6. CDR1 is SGHRS and CDR2 is YFSETQ in the germline V gene. This chain's CDR3 is CASSLIPSGNTDTQYF. The CDR3, as DNA: TGCGCCAGCAGCTTAATCCCTAGCGGGAACACAGATACGCAGTATTTT.

The rearrangement links TRBV19 to TRBJ2-2; D is possibly TRBD1 (6 bases). With 5 bases removed from V and 4 bases from J, the gap between germline ends came to 11 bases. The CDR3 loop spans 14 amino acids. Germline V gene sequence: CDR1 LNHDA, CDR2 SQIVND (reference sequence). The CDR3 protein is CASSRDRSTGELFF. In DNA, the CDR3 is TGTGCCAGTAGTCGTGACAGGAGCACCGGGGAGCTGTTTTTT.

The CDR3 here is CASSRRSGLGRELYAEQYF. In DNA form, the CDR3 reads TGTGCCAGCAGCCGAAGGTCCGGCTTGGGGCGGGAGCTTTATGCCGAGCAGTACTTC. The J gene is TRBJ2-7, the V gene TRBV6-6; TRBD2 agrees at 7 bases. V dropped 6 bases and J dropped 6; count of bases not matched to a gene: 26. The CDR3 extends over 19 amino acids. Per germline, CDR1 MNHNY and CDR2 SVGAGI (reference sequence).

The chain has TRBV5-1 and TRBJ2-1, with a tentative D call TRBD2 (5 bases). Trimming left V 5 bases short and J 0 bases short, with 9 bases between. This CDR3 has 14 amino acids. Germline CDR1 is SGHRS and CDR2 is YFSETQ. CDR3 DNA sequence: TGCGCCAGCAGGACTGGGAGCTCCTACAATGAGCAGTTCTTC. Translated, it gives CASRTGSSYNEQFF.

This clone showed up just once. The CDR3 nucleotides are TGTGCCAGCAGTTTCAGTCGGCGGGACAGGGTCAATCAGCCCCAGCATTTT. This translates into CASSFSRRDRVNQPQHF. The V gene is TRBV28, the J gene TRBJ1-5; 9 bases are shared with TRBD1. Looked up from germline, CDR1 is MDHEN and CDR2 is SYDVKM. The CDR3 length is 17 residues. The ends lost 3 bases at V and 3 bases at J; junction bases unmatched: 9. The entire variable domain, with the rest obtained from reference TRBV28 and TRBJ1-5, is as follows: DVKVTQSSRYLVKRTGEKVFLECVQDMDHENMFWYRQDPGLGLRLIYFSYDVKMKEKGDIPEGYSVSREKKERFSLILESASTNQTSMYLCASSFSRRDRVNQPQHFGDGTRLSIL.